The TCR beta chain under discussion was sequenced for a study of T-cell reconstitution after alpha-beta-depleted transplantation in children. Unique molecular identifiers were used in preparing the TCRbeta library. TCRdb re-derived calls from the PCR reads in MiXCR, one entry per CDR3 protein. The repertoire has under 850,000 distinct CDR3 sequences, around 13% of them found once; the top ten carry 0.79%. Study-wide results and limits: After transplant, at about two months, alpha-beta T cells were reportedly derived from several hundred expanded graft clones. When one year had passed after transplant, most T-cell counts and diversity came from newly produced T cells. Recipient T cells and thymic progenitors that survived gave rise to the high TCRbeta diversity observed at day 60 in some patients.

The CDR3 is made up of 19 amino acids. Points on this clonotype: Its target is unknown. Germline is not matched at one junction end, which may reflect a read error.

Source: PBMCs, taken before TCRalphabeta/CD19-depleted stem cell transplant. The TCR was taken from a girl aged 2-15 years with congenital amegakaryocytic thrombocytopenia, due to receive a stem cell transplant. V gene TRBV12-3 or TRBV12-4 combines with J gene TRBJ1-5; D unclear. The CDR3 here is CAISFRTVGVLYSNQPQHF. CDR3 bases: TGTGCCATCAGTTTTCGTACAGTCGGAGTGCTATATAGCAATCAGCCCCAGCATTTT.